This passage covers 22 T cell receptor beta chains from one sample sequenced in a study of blood T cell repertoires in COVID-19 (dated by TCRdb to 2018 to 2021). The library was obtained by the immunoSEQ multiplex PCR assay. TCRdb took this table from immuneACCESS and kept in-frame rearrangements with V and J called. Such tables lack part of the clones; where checked against another copy, unresolved V genes explain under half of the gap, and the rest is unexplained. The sample contains over 100,000 clones, roughly four fifths of them found a single time. The ten biggest clones cover about 5% of the sample. Sequenced sample: peripheral blood. The receptor set was obtained from a man aged 55 to 70 with acute or convalescent COVID-19.

The chain combines TRBV7-9 with TRBJ1-2, with TRBD1 matching over 8 bases. CDR3 length: 13 amino acids. Germline CDR1 reads SEHNR; CDR2 reads FQNEAQ (reference sequence). The V gene end was trimmed by 5 bases and the J gene end by 5 bases; junction bases not matched to a gene: 4. CDR3 coding DNA: TGTGCCAGCAGCCCCGACAGGGGTTATGGCTACACCTTC. Its protein is CASSPDRGYGYTF.

The genes are TRBV25-1 and TRBJ2-7; perhaps TRBD2 as D (5 bases). Germline CDR1 and CDR2: MGHDK and SYGVNS. V lost 8 bases and J lost 3, with 11 bases in between. The CDR3 spans 12 residues. The CDR3, as DNA: TGTGCCAGCTCCCGGGGTTACTACGAGCAGTACTTC. As protein: CASSRGYYEQYF.

The V gene is TRBV14, the J gene TRBJ1-1; D not resolved. CDR1 SGHDN and CDR2 FVKESK come from the germline V gene. The germline V and J ends were trimmed by 0 bases and 1 base, with 15 bases remaining between them. This CDR3 is built from 17 residues. CDR3 sequence (DNA): TGTGCCAGCAGCCAAGATCGGGTTCGAACCGGGAACACTGAAGCTTTCTTT. Protein: CASSQDRVRTGNTEAFF.

The chain recombines TRBV7-3 with TRBJ1-2; TRBD1 might be the D (5 bases). The CDR3 has 16 residues. Between the trimmed V and J ends, which lost 4 bases and 3 bases, there was a span of 18 bases. CDR1 and CDR2 from the germline V gene are SGHTA and FQGTGA. The chain's CDR3 is CASSSKTKGFDYGYTF. CDR3 sequence (DNA): TGTGCCAGCAGCTCAAAGACAAAGGGGTTCGACTATGGCTACACCTTC. Full variable domain (missing parts from reference TRBV7-3 and TRBJ1-2): GAGVSQTPSNKVTEKGKYVELRCDPISGHTALYWYRQSLGQGPEFLIYFQGTGAADDSGLPNDRFFAVRPEGSVSTLKIQRTERGDSAVYLCASSSKTKGFDYGYTFGSGTRLTVV.

CDR3 region: CASSQGTSVYNEQFF. The DNA for the CDR3 is TGCGCCAGCAGCCAAGGGACTTCCGTCTACAATGAGCAGTTCTTC. The chain recombines TRBV5-1 with TRBJ2-1; tentatively, D is TRBD2 (6 bases). The V end was cut by 4 bases, the J end by 3 bases, with 14 bases between. CDR1 SGHRS and CDR2 YFSETQ come from the germline V gene. This CDR3 spans 15 amino acids.

V gene TRBV7-9 combines with J gene TRBJ1-1, with D possibly being TRBD1 (5 bases). Trimming took off 1 base at V and 1 base at J, with 10 bases between the two ends. The CDR3 spans 15 residues. Germline values: CDR1 SEHNR, CDR2 FQNEAQ (reference sequence). As DNA, the CDR3 is TGTGCCAGCAGCTTAGGCCAGGGAGGGAACACTGAAGCTTTCTTT. This sequence encodes CASSLGQGGNTEAFF.

The V call is TRBV20-1, the J call TRBJ1-5, with 9 bases aligning to TRBD1. The germline gives CDR1 DFQATT, CDR2 SNEGSKA (reference sequence). Trimming removed 3 bases from V and 4 bases from J; junction bases left unmatched: 7. The CDR3 covers 15 residues. Written as DNA, the CDR3 is TGCAGTGCTAGTAGAAGGGACAGGGAAAATCAGCCCCAGCATTTT. Its translation: CSASRRDRENQPQHF.

This clone was counted a single time. The V gene is TRBV28, the J gene TRBJ1-1; no clear D. In germline, CDR1 is MDHEN, CDR2 SYDVKM. Trimming shortened V by 3 bases and J by 1 base, and 12 bases separated the two germline ends. The CDR3 covers 15 residues. The CDR3 loop reads CASSFSGGRNTEAFF. The CDR3 coding sequence is TGTGCCAGCAGTTTCTCTGGTGGGAGGAACACTGAAGCTTTCTTT.

As DNA, the CDR3 is TGCAGTGCTAGTAACCCCTTAACCGGGACAAGGAAATATAGCAATCAGCCCCAGCATTTT. It encodes CSASNPLTGTRKYSNQPQHF. This chain uses TRBV20-1 with TRBJ1-5, with a tentative D call TRBD1 (6 bases). V lost 3 bases to trimming and J lost 0 bases, with 27 bases between them. The V gene's germline CDR1 is DFQATT and CDR2 SNEGSKA (reference sequence). This CDR3 has 20 residues.

The chain recombines TRBV5-1 with TRBJ2-5; D may be TRBD1 (5 bases). Per germline, CDR1 SGHRS and CDR2 YFSETQ. V shed 4 bases and J shed 2 bases, with 6 bases lying between them. The CDR3 is made up of 12 amino acids. The CDR3 DNA reads TGCGCCAGCAGCAGGGGACAAGAGACCCAGTACTTC. Amino acid sequence: CASSRGQETQYF.

The chain recombines TRBV6-6 with TRBJ1-1; TRBD1 might be the D (6 bases). Germline V gene sequence: CDR1 MNHNY, CDR2 SVGAGI (reference sequence). This CDR3 is 14 amino acids long. V was shortened by 6 bases and J by 5 bases, with 16 bases between the two germline ends. DNA of the CDR3: TGTGCCAGCAGCTCACAGGGAAGTGGGACTGAAGCTTTCTTT. It is translated as CASSSQGSGTEAFF.

The chain has TRBV7-3 and TRBJ2-5, with 8 bases identical to TRBD1. The V gene's germline CDR1 is SGHTA and CDR2 FQGTGA. V lost 5 bases to trimming and J lost 5 bases; unmatched junction nucleotides: 7. This CDR3 is built from 14 residues. CDR3 sequence: CASSPGGGLETQYF. The DNA of the CDR3 is TGTGCCAGCAGCCCAGGGGGCGGATTGGAGACCCAGTACTTC.

The V call is TRBV6-2 or TRBV6-3, the J call TRBJ2-7, with 9 bases lining up with TRBD2. CDR3 length: 15 amino acids. Losses at the gene ends were 4 bases for V and 2 bases for J; bases not matched to a gene: 6. Germline assignment: CDR1 MNHEY and CDR2 SVGEGT. The CDR3 coding sequence is TGTGCCAGCAGTTCCTTAGCGGGAGTAACCTACGAGCAGTACTTC. This encodes CASSSLAGVTYEQYF.

This clone was observed once. This chain joins TRBV4-1 and TRBJ2-5; 9 nucleotides line up with TRBD1. Germline values: CDR1 MGHRA, CDR2 YSYEKL. This CDR3 is 18 amino acids long. Trimming took 0 bases from V and 2 from J; bases not matched to a gene: 10. Here the CDR3 reads CASSQEREGTGTQETQYF. CDR3 DNA: TGCGCCAGCAGCCAAGAGCGGGAAGGGACAGGGACACAAGAGACCCAGTACTTC.

V usage is TRBV6-5 and J usage is TRBJ1-4; TRBD1 might be the D (6 bases). In germline, CDR1 is MNHEY, CDR2 SVGAGI. V was clipped by 6 bases and J by 4 bases, with 12 bases between them. This CDR3 is built from 14 residues. CDR3 in amino acids: CASRKGGINEKLFF. The DNA for the CDR3 is TGTGCCAGCAGGAAGGGGGGGATTAATGAAAAACTGTTTTTT.

The chain recombines TRBV3-1 (or the pseudogene TRBV3-2) with TRBJ1-5; D is possibly TRBD1 (5 bases). The CDR3 consists of 14 residues. Looked up from germline, CDR1 is LGHDT and CDR2 is YNNKEL (reference sequence). Trimming left V 1 base short and J 4 bases short, with 8 bases between. The CDR3 nucleotides read TGTGCCAGCAGCCAAGCGACAGCGAATCAGCCCCAGCATTTT. It codes for CASSQATANQPQHF.

This clone was seen a handful of times. The chain uses TRBV5-6 and TRBJ1-2, with D possibly being TRBD1 (6 bases). Trimming removed 1 base from V and 6 bases from J, with 10 bases in between. The length of the CDR3 is 13 residues. Per germline, CDR1 SGHDT and CDR2 YYEEEE. CDR3 residues: CASSLTGSHGYTF. CDR3 DNA sequence: TGTGCCAGCAGCTTGACAGGGAGCCATGGCTACACCTTC.

V is TRBV7-8 and J is TRBJ1-1; D not certain. Germline V gives CDR1 SGHVS, CDR2 FQNEAQ. Between the trimmed V and J ends, which lost 0 bases and 0 bases, there was a span of 5 bases. This CDR3 is 14 amino acids long. CDR3 residues: CASSLAEMNTEAFF. CDR3 bases: TGTGCCAGCAGCTTAGCCGAGATGAACACTGAAGCTTTCTTT.

V gene TRBV2 combines with J gene TRBJ2-2; D unresolved. Trimming stripped 8 bases from V and 4 bases from J, with 14 bases between. Germline-derived CDR1 and CDR2 are SNHLY and FYNNEI. This CDR3 is built from 14 residues. The CDR3 bases are TGTGCCAGCCTAGTGGAGCCCCGCACCGGGGAGCTGTTTTTT. This gives the protein CASLVEPRTGELFF.

In its sample, this clone was seen once. V and J are TRBV27 and TRBJ2-1; 7 positions match TRBD2. CDR3 length: 14 amino acids. V was clipped by 5 bases and J by 9 bases; unmatched bases: 10. In germline, CDR1 is MNHEY, CDR2 SMNVEV (reference sequence). The CDR3 coding sequence is TGTGCCAGCAGTCGGACTAGTCTTAGCCCTGAGCAGTTCTTC. Encoded protein: CASSRTSLSPEQFF.

This chain links TRBV15 with TRBJ2-7; tentative D call: TRBD2 (5 bases). V lost 0 bases and J 0 bases, leaving 9 bases between the germline ends. Germline CDR1 is LNHNV and CDR2 is YYDKDF (reference sequence). This CDR3 is built from 15 residues. The CDR3 DNA sequence: TGTGCCACCAGCAGAGAATACCGGGACTCCTACGAGCAGTACTTC. Translating it yields CATSREYRDSYEQYF.

This clone was counted a single time. The chain links TRBV18 to TRBJ2-1; 9 nucleotides agree with TRBD1. Germline CDR1 reads KGHSH; CDR2 reads LQKENI. Trimming at V came to 6 bases and at J to 6 bases, leaving 6 bases not matched to a gene. This CDR3 contains 14 residues. CDR3 sequence (DNA): TGTGCCAGCTCGGATCGGACAGGGGCCAATGAGCAGTTCTTC. Protein: CASSDRTGANEQFF.